The source of this TCR beta chain is a study of long-term antiretroviral therapy in people with HIV. Study-wide results and caveats: ART-treated samples gained diversity yet remained below transplant donor controls.

Running of the v3.0 immunoSEQ assay took place at survey level. Sequencing was performed with immunoSEQ multiplex PCR; in TCRdb, only in-frame clones are kept and a portion is missing. The data contain some 28,000 clones, about 93% of them singletons. All participants with HIV were treated in the United States. Samples held about 0.95-11 million cryopreserved PBMC before DNA extraction. About this clone itself: The antigen remains unidentified.

The sequencing here drew on unsorted PBMCs, taken 6.2 years after starting antiretroviral therapy. The receptor's source is a man in his forties or fifties with HIV.

The CDR3 DNA reads TGTGCCTGGAGTAGTGGGGCACCTACCCCGCCCCAGCATTTT. This translates into CAWSSGAPTPPQHF. The chain uses TRBV30 and TRBJ1-5; TRBD1 might be the D (5 bases). Trimming removed 2 bases at V and 9 bases at J, with 17 bases between. The CDR3 covers 14 residues. The V gene's germline CDR1 is GTSNPN and CDR2 SVGIG (reference sequence).